The rows below give T cell receptor beta chains drawn from one sample of a study of blood T cell repertoires in COVID-19. Repertoires were generated with immunoSEQ multiplex PCR, while TCRdb's copy carries only in-frame clones and drops some. The sample has some 200,000 clones; around 86% are singletons. The specimen sequenced was peripheral blood. Source of these receptors: a man between 65 and 85 years old with acute or convalescent COVID-19. The CDR3 runs from the conserved cysteine through the conserved F or W. D genes are given only for firm matches. Clone size, where shown, is once, few, many, or a class for clones that have expanded.

>.|TRBJ2-5|.|TRBV5-4
CASSLDRVETQYF
TGTGCCAGCAGCTTGGACAGGGTGGAGACCCAGTACTTC
>few|TRBJ2-7|.|TRBV5-1
CASSDFFRAPYEQYF
TGCGCCAGCAGCGACTTTTTCAGGGCCCCCTACGAGCAGTACTTC
>.|TRBJ2-3|.|TRBV28
CASSFWAERLADTQYF
TGTGCCAGCAGTTTTTGGGCCGAAAGGTTGGCAGATACGCAGTATTTT
>.|TRBJ1-4|.|TRBV7-9
CASSFPRSVATNEKLFF
TGTGCCAGCAGCTTCCCCCGGTCGGTAGCAACTAATGAAAAACTGTTTTTT
>.|TRBJ2-5|TRBD2|TRBV7-3
CASSLGLAGGQETQYF
TGTGCCAGCAGCTTAGGACTAGCGGGAGGGCAAGAGACCCAGTACTTC
>.|TRBJ2-3|.|TRBV5-6
CASSLFGQSSTDTQYF
TGTGCCAGCAGCTTGTTCGGACAGTCTAGCACAGATACGCAGTATTTT
>.|TRBJ2-1|TRBD2|TRBV15
CATSRELAGYNEQFF
TGTGCCACCAGCAGAGAGCTAGCGGGATACAATGAGCAGTTCTTC
>.|TRBJ2-7|.|TRBV9
CASSRMGASRYEQYF
TGTGCCAGCAGCCGTATGGGGGCCTCTAGGTACGAGCAGTACTTC
>.|TRBJ1-2|.|TRBV5-6
CASSSGTASNYGYTF
TGTGCCAGCAGCTCCGGGACTGCCTCTAACTATGGCTACACCTTC
>.|TRBJ1-5|.|TRBV2
CASSAYSNQPQHF
TGTGCCAGCAGTGCTTATAGCAATCAGCCCCAGCATTTT
>.|TRBJ1-1|TRBD1|TRBV5-6
CASRPTGGIGEAFF
TGTGCCAGCAGGCCAACAGGGGGGATCGGTGAAGCTTTCTTT
>.|TRBJ1-1|.|TRBV11-3
CASSDRNTEAFF
TGTGCCAGCAGCGACAGGAACACTGAAGCTTTCTTT
>.|TRBJ2-5|TRBD2|TRBV27
CASRTLAGETQYF
TGTGCCAGCAGGACTCTAGCGGGAGAGACCCAGTACTTC
>.|TRBJ2-1|.|TRBV5-1
CASSLGGSTNEQFF
TGCGCCAGCAGCTTGGGGGGCTCCACGAATGAGCAGTTCTTC
>.|TRBJ1-1|.|TRBV2
CASRTGNTEAFF
TGTGCCAGCAGGACAGGGAACACTGAAGCTTTCTTT
>few|TRBJ2-4|.|TRBV21-1
CASSKKGVRGVSLRAKNIQYF
TGTGCCAGCAGCAAAAAGGGGGTAAGGGGCGTAAGTTTGAGAGCCAAAAACATTCAGTACTTC
>.|TRBJ2-7|TRBD1|TRBV3-1/TRBV3-2
CASSQEGQGLGSYEQYF
TGTGCCAGCAGCCAAGAAGGACAGGGTCTAGGATCCTACGAGCAGTACTTC
>.|TRBJ1-1|TRBD1|TRBV6-5
CASSSRGLGTEAFF
TGTGCCAGCAGTTCGAGGGGGCTTGGAACTGAAGCTTTCTTT
>once|TRBJ1-2|TRBD1|TRBV2
CASSGTGQSGYTF
TGTGCCAGCAGTGGGACAGGGCAAAGCGGCTACACCTTC
>few|TRBJ1-4|TRBD1|TRBV5-1
CASSPGTGRNNEKLFF
TGCGCCAGCAGCCCCGGGACAGGGAGGAATAATGAAAAACTGTTTTTT
>.|TRBJ2-5|.|TRBV6-5
CASRLGVQETQYF
TGTGCCAGCAGGCTAGGGGTCCAAGAGACCCAGTACTTC
>.|TRBJ2-1|.|TRBV9
CASSVEGVASYNEQFF
TGTGCCAGCAGCGTAGAGGGGGTAGCCTCCTACAATGAGCAGTTCTTC
>.|TRBJ2-1|TRBD2|TRBV7-2
CAQRGAPYNEQFF
TGTGCCCAGCGGGGGGCTCCCTACAATGAGCAGTTCTTC
>once|TRBJ1-2|TRBD1|TRBV19
CASSILAGGAYGYTF
TGTGCCAGTAGTATATTGGCAGGGGGCGCGTATGGCTACACCTTC
>.|TRBJ1-5|.|TRBV6-5
CASSPQGRNQPQHF
TGTGCCAGCAGTCCACAGGGTCGCAATCAGCCCCAGCATTTT
>.|TRBJ2-5|TRBD2|TRBV6-5
CASSYSVAGGLETQYF
TGTGCCAGCAGTTACTCGGTAGCGGGGGGGCTAGAGACCCAGTACTTC
>once|TRBJ1-6|TRBD1|TRBV6-5
CASSSSGQGKGSPLHF
TGTGCCAGCAGTTCCTCGGGACAGGGAAAGGGTTCACCCCTCCACTTT
>.|TRBJ2-2|.|TRBV5-1
CASSLGGGRTGELFF
TGCGCCAGCAGCTTGGGAGGGGGTCGTACCGGGGAGCTGTTTTTT
>.|TRBJ1-4|.|TRBV9
CASSVSDTGYEKLFF
TGTGCCAGCAGCGTATCCGACACGGGATATGAAAAACTGTTTTTT